This T cell receptor (beta chain) was identified during a study of human T cells and chemical hapten exposure. Study at large: Throughout a study of about 6 months, patients underwent weekly scalp administration of diphenylcyclopropenone doses.

The library attached unique molecular identifiers to individual cDNA molecules. TCRdb passed the RACE reads through MiXCR, listing each CDR3 protein once. The data contain about 84,000 distinct CDR3 sequences, around 9.3% of them seen just once; the ten biggest clones take up around 4.7%. The time point here: patch test 2, 6 weeks after DPC sensitization. This sample's treatment: therapeutic diphenylcyclopropenone sensitization with weekly scalp DPC. The V and J ends lost 8 bases and 4 bases, in that order; junction bases with no gene match: 12. The CDR3 covers 16 residues. Looked up from germline, CDR1 is SNHLY and CDR2 is FYNNEI. Points on this clonotype: What it recognizes is unknown.

Study-level findings and limits: Against controls, expanded TCRs gave rise to significantly more large CDR3 similarity clusters.

The J gene is TRBJ2-3, the V gene TRBV2; 10 nucleotides match TRBD2. This sequence originates from a woman in her 50s with alopecia areata. Some clones in this sample may be carry-over from other donors' samples. The sample consisted of whole blood, taken in connection with sensitization to the hapten diphenylcyclopropenone (DPC). This chain's CDR3 is CASGGPLAGVADTQYF. In DNA form, the CDR3 reads TGTGCCAGCGGGGGGCCTCTAGCGGGAGTAGCAGATACGCAGTATTTT. The complete variable domain, with remaining parts taken from reference TRBV2 and TRBJ2-3, reads EPEVTQTPSHQVTQMGQEVILRCVPISNHLYFYWYRQILGQKVEFLVSFYNNEISEKSEIFDDQFSVERPDGSNFTLKIRSTKLEDSAMYFCASGGPLAGVADTQYFGPGTRLTVL.